The 13 T cell receptor beta chains presented below share a single source sample, sequenced in a study of early T cells in non-severe SARS-CoV-2 infection (dated by TCRdb to 2020 to 2022). The library was made by 5' RACE. The instrument given in TCRdb is NextSeq 500. TCRdb redid the processing of the public reads, applying fastp at Q25 and MiXCR, and retained in-frame beta chains. For every CDR3 protein sequence, its rows merge into one entry that carries the most common genes and DNA. A total of just under 65,000 distinct CDR3 sequences appear in this sample, approximately 14% of them only once. 4% to 5% of the sample goes to the ten largest clones. The sample consisted of whole blood. The receptors originated from an adult who was a healthcare worker with PCR-confirmed SARS-CoV-2 infection or an uninfected control (not recorded which).

This clonotype has more than one count but fewer than ten. This chain joins TRBV2 and TRBJ2-3; D perhaps matches TRBD2 (6 bases). The CDR3 spans 13 residues. Germline V gene lookup returns CDR1 SNHLY and CDR2 FYNNEI. Trimming shortened V by 6 bases and J by 3 bases, and 10 bases separated the two germline ends. This CDR3 reads CASRGDSTDTQYF. The CDR3 DNA sequence: TGTGCCAGCAGAGGGGACTCAACAGATACGCAGTATTTT.

This clonotype has just a few counts. This rearrangement joins TRBV12-3 or TRBV12-4 to TRBJ1-2; no clear D gene. CDR3 length: 14 amino acids. Trimming removed 0 bases at V and 2 bases at J, with 7 bases between. CDR3 loop: CASSLAVSNYGYTF. CDR3 nucleotide sequence: TGTGCCAGCAGTTTAGCGGTGTCCAACTATGGCTACACCTTC.

This chain joins TRBV9 and TRBJ1-5; tentatively, D is TRBD1 (5 bases). The length of the CDR3 is 15 residues. V was pared by 3 bases and J by 9 bases, with 19 bases between. Germline V gene sequence: CDR1 SGDLS, CDR2 YYNGEE. The CDR3 reads CASSAPGLLPPPQHF. The CDR3 DNA reads TGTGCCAGCAGCGCCCCGGGACTCCTCCCTCCGCCCCAGCATTTT.

The table lists this clonotype with a few counts. The J gene is TRBJ2-5, the V gene TRBV7-9; D might be TRBD2 (6 bases). CDR1 and CDR2 (germline): SEHNR, FQNEAQ (reference sequence). This CDR3 is 13 amino acids long. The CDR3 reads CGLSAGSQETQYF. CDR3 DNA sequence: TGTGGCCTCTCTGCGGGGAGCCAAGAGACCCAGTACTTC.

This chain connects TRBV5-6 to TRBJ1-1, with D possibly TRBD1 on 6 matching bases. CDR1 and CDR2 from the germline V gene are SGHDT and YYEEEE. Trimming cost V 4 bases and J 6 bases, with 16 bases left between them. The CDR3 consists of 14 residues. CDR3 bases: TGTGCCAGCAGCCAGCATGCGGGGGCCGCTGAAGCTTTCTTT. It encodes CASSQHAGAAEAFF.

This clonotype was picked up many times. The genes are TRBV9 and TRBJ2-7, with TRBD1 identical over 7 bases. The CDR3 is 13 amino acids. The V segment lost 0 bases and the J segment 3 bases; nucleotides outside the gene matches: 0. The germline CDR1 and CDR2 sequences are SGDLS and YYNGEE. Here the CDR3 reads CASSVDRGYEQYF. CDR3 nucleotide sequence: TGTGCCAGCAGCGTAGACAGGGGCTACGAGCAGTACTTC.

This clonotype was seen many times. The chain has TRBV12-3 or TRBV12-4 and TRBJ2-7; D is undetermined. The CDR3 has 11 residues. The V and J ends lost 6 bases and 5 bases respectively, with 8 bases between them. The CDR3 reads CASRYQNEQYF. CDR3 DNA sequence: TGTGCCAGCAGATACCAAAACGAGCAGTACTTC.

The rearrangement links TRBV6-5 to TRBJ1-1; tentatively, D is TRBD1 (5 bases). Per germline, CDR1 MNHEY and CDR2 SVGAGI. The CDR3 length is 16 residues. Trimming cost V 0 bases and J 0 bases, with 11 bases left between them. CDR3: CASSYSWDGLNTEAFF. The CDR3 DNA reads TGTGCCAGCAGTTACTCGTGGGACGGCCTGAACACTGAAGCTTTCTTT.

The rearrangement links TRBV5-1 to TRBJ2-3; 10 bases are a match to TRBD2. The V and J ends lost 1 base and 1 base, in that order; junction bases with no gene match: 3. This CDR3 is 16 amino acids long. Germline-derived CDR1 and CDR2 are SGHRS and YFSETQ. The CDR3 spells CASSLTSGGGTDTQYF. CDR3 DNA sequence: TGCGCCAGCAGCTTGACAAGCGGGGGGGGCACAGATACGCAGTATTTT.

V usage is TRBV11-2 and J usage is TRBJ2-7, with D unclear. This CDR3 is built from 13 residues. V dropped 5 bases and J dropped 3 bases, with 11 bases sitting between them. From germline, CDR1 is SGHAT and CDR2 FQNNGV. The DNA for the CDR3 is TGTGCCAGCAGCCCCACCGGTCGCTACGAGCAGTACTTC. Amino acids: CASSPTGRYEQYF.

This rearrangement joins TRBV30 to TRBJ1-1; 11 bases fit TRBD1. The CDR3 is 14 amino acids. Germline-derived CDR1 and CDR2 are GTSNPN and SVGIG (reference sequence). The V gene end was trimmed by 1 base and the J gene end by 3 bases; junction bases not matched to a gene: 1. This chain's CDR3 is CAWSGDRGDTEAFF. The CDR3 DNA follows: TGTGCCTGGAGTGGGGACAGGGGGGACACTGAAGCTTTCTTT.

This sequence joins TRBV12-3 or TRBV12-4 and TRBJ2-7; D not resolved. This CDR3 is built from 13 residues. The V gene lost 3 bases and the J gene lost 1 base, with 7 bases spanning the gap. The DNA for the CDR3 is TGTGCCAGCAGTTTTCAGGTTTCCTACGAGCAGTACTTC. It is translated as CASSFQVSYEQYF.

The chain combines TRBV7-2 with TRBJ1-5; D call uncertain. CDR3 length: 12 residues. Trimming took off 3 bases at V and 7 bases at J, with 7 bases between the two ends. Germline V CDR1 and CDR2: SGHTA, FQGNSA. This CDR3 is CASSFAGQPQHF. The DNA of the CDR3 is TGTGCCAGCAGCTTCGCGGGGCAGCCCCAGCATTTT.